This T cell receptor beta chain was recorded in a study of blood T cell repertoires in COVID-19. Study at large: There were acute and convalescent COVID-19 samples, and they came from the United States, Italy and Spain. Sources were T cells, B-cell-depleted T cells, or PBMCs; the material itself was cDNA or gDNA.

This CDR3 has 14 amino acids. V shed 6 bases and J shed 8 bases, with 15 bases lying between them. The V gene's germline CDR1 is SGHRS and CDR2 YFSETQ. As originally analysed: Amplification of reference gene primers provided the estimated nucleated cell counts. The repertoire was sequenced with immunoSEQ multiplex PCR; TCRdb's copy has only in-frame clones and lacks some. The V and J calls and clone size were taken over from that table, and D and trimming were inferred from the DNA. Here the sample spans about 140,000 clones, about 87% being singletons. This chain joins TRBV5-1 and TRBJ1-6; D uncertain. Sequenced: peripheral blood. This receptor was identified in a woman of 80 years or more with acute or convalescent COVID-19. The CDR3 spells CASKLASGDSPLHF. CDR3 DNA: TGCGCCAGCAAGTTAGCATCCGGGGATTCACCCCTCCACTTT.